This entry is about one TCR beta chain. Two oligonucleotides, mixed equimolar, formed the beta constant-region primer covering TRBC1 and TRBC2. Four rounds of PCR amplified the ligated cDNA using nested alpha and beta constant-region primers plus SP2. Using its own MiXCR run on the UMI-ligation and nested PCR reads, TCRdb lists one record per CDR3 protein. The repertoire holds over 25,000 distinct CDR3 sequences, with roughly a tenth as singletons. This record belongs to a study of naive and memory T cell subsets. The sequenced sample consisted of effector memory CD4+ T cells from blood. Documented subset: effector memory, CD45RA- CD27-. The TCR comes from a human donor in good health.

The DNA of the CDR3 is TGTGCCAGTAGCGGAACAGGGATAAGGCAAGAGACCCAGTACTTC. Translated: CASSGTGIRQETQYF. The chain carries TRBV19 and TRBJ2-5; D possibly corresponds to TRBD1 (6 bases). The germline V gene has CDR1 LNHDA and CDR2 SQIVND (reference sequence). The CDR3 is 15 amino acids. Trimming left V 6 bases short and J 2 bases short, with 16 bases between.